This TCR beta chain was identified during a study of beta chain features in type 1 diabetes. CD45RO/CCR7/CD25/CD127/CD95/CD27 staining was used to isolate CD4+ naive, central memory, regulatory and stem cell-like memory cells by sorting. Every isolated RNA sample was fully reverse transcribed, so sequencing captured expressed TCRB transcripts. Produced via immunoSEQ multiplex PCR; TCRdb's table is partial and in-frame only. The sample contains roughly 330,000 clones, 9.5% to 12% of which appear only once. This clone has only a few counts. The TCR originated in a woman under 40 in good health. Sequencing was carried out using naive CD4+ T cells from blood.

CDR3 DNA sequence: TGTGCCAGCAGCCCAGGACTAGCGGACCGAGCCAAAAACATTCAGTACTTC. Its translation: CASSPGLADRAKNIQYF. The rearrangement joins TRBV14 to TRBJ2-4; 10 bases are a match to TRBD2. V shed 4 bases, J shed 0 bases, and the junction held 6 bases outside the gene matches. The CDR3 is 17 residues long. Germline V gives CDR1 SGHDN, CDR2 FVKESK.